This entry features one T cell receptor (beta chain) sequence. Its antigen remains unknown. The CDR3 has 14 amino acids. The V and J ends lost 4 bases and 0 bases respectively, with 8 bases between them. Looked up from germline, CDR1 is SNHLY and CDR2 is FYNNEI. Histologic diagnosis was independently verified by two lung pathologists. Assay used: immunoSEQ multiplex PCR; TCRdb lists only in-frame clones, some missing. Of several thousand clones listed, about 84% are singletons. The source of the sample is a study of immune evolution from preneoplasia to lung adenocarcinoma. Regarding the study as a whole: Normal lung had highest clonality; later lesions appeared denser, more diverse.

The genes are TRBV2 and TRBJ2-3; no clear D. This sequence was found in a person between 70 and 80 years old with lung adenocarcinoma. The material sequenced was FFPE adjacent normal lung tissue. The CDR3 DNA reads TGTGCCAGCAGTGGGACGGTTAGCACAGATACGCAGTATTTT. It codes for CASSGTVSTDTQYF.